A selection of T cell receptor beta chains follows, all from one sample in a study of blood T cell repertoires in COVID-19. Some clones are missing from TCRdb's copy, which holds only in-frame ones; the method was immunoSEQ multiplex PCR. The top ten clones hold approximately 14% of a sample with roughly 46,000 clones, 70% to 90% of them seen once. The sequencing input was peripheral blood. Receptors were obtained from a human donor in a cohort sampled during active COVID-19. The donor label of this sample is uncertain. CDR3s include the opening cysteine and the closing phenylalanine or tryptophan. Each record gives: V gene, J gene, clone size, D gene, CDR3 DNA, CDR3 protein. D genes are given only for firm matches. Not every row has a clone size; where given, it reads once, few, many or a size class.

v_call: TRBV30
j_call: TRBJ2-4
clone_size: -
d_call: TRBD2
cdr3_nt: TGTGCCTGGAGTACGGGAGGAGGGAGAAACATTCAGTACTTC
cdr3_aa: CAWSTGGGRNIQYF

v_call: TRBV7-6
j_call: TRBJ1-1
clone_size: -
d_call: TRBD1
cdr3_nt: TGTGCCAGCAGCTTGGGACAGCAGAACACTGAAGCTTTCTTT
cdr3_aa: CASSLGQQNTEAFF

v_call: TRBV19
j_call: TRBJ2-7
clone_size: -
d_call: -
cdr3_nt: TGTGCCAGTAGTATAGTAGGGCTAGCGACCTACGAGCAGTACTTC
cdr3_aa: CASSIVGLATYEQYF

v_call: TRBV5-4
j_call: TRBJ2-7
clone_size: -
d_call: -
cdr3_nt: TGTGCCAGCAGCTCCCCCAGGGAGGAAGGCATCTTC
cdr3_aa: CASSSPREEGIF

v_call: TRBV19
j_call: TRBJ1-1
clone_size: once
d_call: -
cdr3_nt: TGTGCCACTAAAACGGCGGGGGACACTGAAGCTTTCTTT
cdr3_aa: CATKTAGDTEAFF

v_call: TRBV11-3
j_call: TRBJ1-6
clone_size: -
d_call: -
cdr3_nt: TGTGCCAGCAGCTTAGATTGGGGACTCAATCCTTCACCCCTCCACTTT
cdr3_aa: CASSLDWGLNPSPLHF

v_call: TRBV28
j_call: TRBJ1-6
clone_size: -
d_call: -
cdr3_nt: TGTGCCAGCACCCTTACGGTAAAGAATTCACCCCTCCACTTT
cdr3_aa: CASTLTVKNSPLHF

v_call: TRBV28
j_call: TRBJ1-2
clone_size: -
d_call: TRBD1
cdr3_nt: TGTGCCAGCAGTCCGTGGACAGGGGGCGTCTATGGCTACACCTTC
cdr3_aa: CASSPWTGGVYGYTF

v_call: TRBV11-3
j_call: TRBJ1-6
clone_size: -
d_call: TRBD1
cdr3_nt: TGTGCCACCCGCCCCCCAAGGGGGCGCTGGTCACCCCTCCACTTT
cdr3_aa: CATRPPRGRWSPLHF

v_call: TRBV27
j_call: TRBJ2-5
clone_size: -
d_call: TRBD1
cdr3_nt: TGTGCCAGCAGTACAGGGGGGGAGACCCAGTACTTC
cdr3_aa: CASSTGGETQYF

v_call: TRBV4-2
j_call: TRBJ2-3
clone_size: -
d_call: -
cdr3_nt: TGTGCCAGCAGCCAAGATGTAGCAGATACGCAGTATTTT
cdr3_aa: CASSQDVADTQYF

v_call: TRBV28
j_call: TRBJ2-7
clone_size: -
d_call: TRBD2
cdr3_nt: TGTGCCAGCAGTCCGTTAAGCGGGGGGCCGGGGGAGCAGTACTTC
cdr3_aa: CASSPLSGGPGEQYF

v_call: TRBV30
j_call: TRBJ1-1
clone_size: -
d_call: TRBD1
cdr3_nt: TGTGCCTGGAGAGTGCGTGGACAGGGTTTGGCTTTCTTT
cdr3_aa: CAWRVRGQGLAFF

v_call: TRBV7-2
j_call: TRBJ1-2
clone_size: -
d_call: TRBD1
cdr3_nt: TGTGCCAGCAGCTCCCTGACAGGGTGGGACTTCACCTTC
cdr3_aa: CASSSLTGWDFTF

v_call: TRBV27
j_call: TRBJ2-4
clone_size: -
d_call: -
cdr3_nt: TGTGCCAGCAGTTTAGGGGGGGCCAAAAACATTCAGTACTTC
cdr3_aa: CASSLGGAKNIQYF

v_call: TRBV19
j_call: TRBJ2-3
clone_size: -
d_call: -
cdr3_nt: TGTGCCAGTAGGCCCCAGGGTTGGGTAGATACGCAGTATTTT
cdr3_aa: CASRPQGWVDTQYF

v_call: TRBV5-4
j_call: TRBJ1-5
clone_size: -
d_call: TRBD1
cdr3_nt: TGTGCCAGCAGCTTGGGACAGGGGGCCAATCAGCCCCAGCATTTT
cdr3_aa: CASSLGQGANQPQHF

v_call: TRBV3-1/TRBV3-2
j_call: TRBJ1-6
clone_size: few
d_call: -
cdr3_nt: TGTGCCAGCAGCCAAGTCGAGAATTCACCCCTCCACTTT
cdr3_aa: CASSQVENSPLHF

v_call: TRBV4-1
j_call: TRBJ1-3
clone_size: -
d_call: -
cdr3_nt: TGCGCCAGCAGCCAAGAGGGGCCGGCCATTACTTCTGGAAACACCATATATTTT
cdr3_aa: CASSQEGPAITSGNTIYF

v_call: TRBV18
j_call: TRBJ1-1
clone_size: -
d_call: -
cdr3_nt: TGTGCCAGCTCGTCGGCAGGGACTGAAGCTTTCTTT
cdr3_aa: CASSSAGTEAFF

v_call: TRBV28
j_call: TRBJ2-7
clone_size: -
d_call: -
cdr3_nt: TGTGCCAGCAGTTTTTTGACAGGCACCTACGAGCAGTACTTC
cdr3_aa: CASSFLTGTYEQYF

v_call: TRBV6-5
j_call: TRBJ2-3
clone_size: -
d_call: -
cdr3_nt: TGTGCCAGCAGAAAAGGGCGGGACACAGATACGCAGTATTTT
cdr3_aa: CASRKGRDTDTQYF

v_call: TRBV30
j_call: TRBJ2-3
clone_size: once
d_call: TRBD1
cdr3_nt: TGTGCTGCCCCGGGACAGGGAAAGCAGTATTTT
cdr3_aa: CAAPGQGKQYF

v_call: TRBV5-6
j_call: TRBJ2-5
clone_size: -
d_call: TRBD2
cdr3_nt: TGTGCCAGCAGCCCTACGGGGCGGGGGAGTCAAGAGACCCAGTACTTC
cdr3_aa: CASSPTGRGSQETQYF

v_call: TRBV7-2
j_call: TRBJ2-2
clone_size: -
d_call: -
cdr3_nt: TGTGCCAGCACAGGGGGGCGTACGATAGGGGAGCTGTTTTTT
cdr3_aa: CASTGGRTIGELFF

v_call: TRBV5-1
j_call: TRBJ2-7
clone_size: -
d_call: TRBD2
cdr3_nt: TGCGCCAGCAGTACACCGGGACTAGGCGAGCAGTACTTC
cdr3_aa: CASSTPGLGEQYF

v_call: TRBV18
j_call: TRBJ1-3
clone_size: -
d_call: TRBD1
cdr3_nt: TGTGCCAGCTCACCATCGTGGGACAGAACTCTTGGAAACACCATATATTTT
cdr3_aa: CASSPSWDRTLGNTIYF